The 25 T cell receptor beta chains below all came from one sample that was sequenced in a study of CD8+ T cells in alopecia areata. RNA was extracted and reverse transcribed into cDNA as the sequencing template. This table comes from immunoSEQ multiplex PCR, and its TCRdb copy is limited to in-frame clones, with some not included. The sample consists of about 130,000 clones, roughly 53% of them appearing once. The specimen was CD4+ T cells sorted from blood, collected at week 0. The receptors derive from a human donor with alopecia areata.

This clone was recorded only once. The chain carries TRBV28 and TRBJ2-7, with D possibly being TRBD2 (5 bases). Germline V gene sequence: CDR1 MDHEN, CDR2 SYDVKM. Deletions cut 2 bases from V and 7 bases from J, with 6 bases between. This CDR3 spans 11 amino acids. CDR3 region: CASSLQREQYF. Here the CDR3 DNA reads TGTGCCAGCAGTTTACAGCGGGAGCAGTACTTC.

CDR3 residues: CSCSRGEETQYF. For the CDR3, the DNA is TGCAGCTGTTCGAGGGGGGAAGAGACCCAGTACTTC. This chain connects TRBV29-1 to TRBJ2-5; either TRBD1 or TRBD2 may supply D (6 bases each). Germline V gives CDR1 SQVTM, CDR2 ANQGSEA. V shed 8 bases and J shed 3 bases, with 13 bases lying between them. The CDR3 loop spans 12 amino acids.

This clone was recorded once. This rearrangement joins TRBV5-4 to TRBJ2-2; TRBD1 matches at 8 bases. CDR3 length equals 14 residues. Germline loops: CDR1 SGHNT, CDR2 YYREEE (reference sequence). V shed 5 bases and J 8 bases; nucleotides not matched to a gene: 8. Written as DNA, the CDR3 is TGTGCCAGCAGTCAGGACAGGGTAATTGGGGAGCTGTTTTTT. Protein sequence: CASSQDRVIGELFF.

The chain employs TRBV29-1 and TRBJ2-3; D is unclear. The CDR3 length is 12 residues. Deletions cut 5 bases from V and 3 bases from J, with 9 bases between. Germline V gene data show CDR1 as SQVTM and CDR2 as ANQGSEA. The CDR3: CSVSRGTDTQYF. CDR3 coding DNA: TGCAGCGTTAGCCGAGGAACAGATACGCAGTATTTT.

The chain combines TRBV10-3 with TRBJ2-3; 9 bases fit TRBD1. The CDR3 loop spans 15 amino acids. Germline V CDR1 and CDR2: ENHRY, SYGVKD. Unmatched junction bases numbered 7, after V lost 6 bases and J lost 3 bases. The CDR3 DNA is TGTGCCATCAGCTCCGGGACAGGGCGGACAGATACGCAGTATTTT. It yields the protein CAISSGTGRTDTQYF.

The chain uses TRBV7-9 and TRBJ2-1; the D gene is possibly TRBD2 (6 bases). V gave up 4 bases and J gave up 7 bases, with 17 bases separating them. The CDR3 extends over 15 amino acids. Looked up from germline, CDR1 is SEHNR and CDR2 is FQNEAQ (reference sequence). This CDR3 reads CASSSDRIRGNEQFF. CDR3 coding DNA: TGTGCCAGCAGCTCAGACAGAATTCGGGGGAATGAGCAGTTCTTC.

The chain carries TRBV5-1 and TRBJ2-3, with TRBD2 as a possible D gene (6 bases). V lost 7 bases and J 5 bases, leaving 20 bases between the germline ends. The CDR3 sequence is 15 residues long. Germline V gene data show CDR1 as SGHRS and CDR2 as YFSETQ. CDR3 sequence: CASSETTGEVDTQYF. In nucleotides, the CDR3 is TGCGCCAGCTCCGAGACCACGGGGGAGGTAGATACGCAGTATTTT. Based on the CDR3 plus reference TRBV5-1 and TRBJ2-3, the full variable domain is KAGVTQTPRYLIKTRGQQVTLSCSPISGHRSVSWYQQTPGQGLQFLFEYFSETQRNKGNFPGRFSGRQFSNSRSEMNVSTLELGDSALYLCASSETTGEVDTQYFGPGTRLTVL.

The CDR3 nucleotides read TGTGCCTGGAGTGTTATAGGACTAGCGGATCATAGGGGGACCCAGTACTTC. It encodes CAWSVIGLADHRGTQYF. This chain joins TRBV30 and TRBJ2-5; TRBD2 aligns across 10 bases. Germline V gene data show CDR1 as GTSNPN and CDR2 as SVGIG (reference sequence). This CDR3 is built from 17 residues. The trim removed 0 bases at V and 7 bases at J, leaving 14 bases unmatched.

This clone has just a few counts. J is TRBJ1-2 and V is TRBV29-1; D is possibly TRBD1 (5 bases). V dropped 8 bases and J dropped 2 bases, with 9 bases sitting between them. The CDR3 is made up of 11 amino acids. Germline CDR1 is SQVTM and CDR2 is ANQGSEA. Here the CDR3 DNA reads TGCAGCTATGGGACCAACTATGGCTACACCTTC. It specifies CSYGTNYGYTF.

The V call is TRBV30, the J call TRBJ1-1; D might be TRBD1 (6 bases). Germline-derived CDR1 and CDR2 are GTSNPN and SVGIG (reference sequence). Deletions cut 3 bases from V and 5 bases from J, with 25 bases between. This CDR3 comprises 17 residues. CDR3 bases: TGTGCCTGGAGATTTCGGAACAGGGTGGTTTTCGGGACTGAAGCTTTCTTT. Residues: CAWRFRNRVVFGTEAFF.

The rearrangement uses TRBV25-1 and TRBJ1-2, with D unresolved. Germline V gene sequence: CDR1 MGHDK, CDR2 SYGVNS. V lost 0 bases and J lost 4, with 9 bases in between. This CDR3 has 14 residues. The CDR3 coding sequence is TGTGCCAGCAGTGAATATGAGGGCGGCTATGGCTACACCTTC. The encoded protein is CASSEYEGGYGYTF.

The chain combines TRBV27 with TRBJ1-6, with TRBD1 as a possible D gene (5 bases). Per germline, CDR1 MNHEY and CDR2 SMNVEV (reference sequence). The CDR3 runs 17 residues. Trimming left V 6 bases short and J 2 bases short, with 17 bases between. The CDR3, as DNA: TGTGCCAGCAGCCTCCGTCAGGGTGGGGCCTATAATTCACCCCTCCACTTT. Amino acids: CASSLRQGGAYNSPLHF.

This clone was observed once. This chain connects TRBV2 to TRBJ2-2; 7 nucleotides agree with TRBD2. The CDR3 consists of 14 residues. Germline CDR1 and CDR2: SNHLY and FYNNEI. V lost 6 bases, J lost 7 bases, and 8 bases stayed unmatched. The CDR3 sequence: CASRGWGDYGELFF. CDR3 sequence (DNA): TGTGCCAGCAGGGGATGGGGGGACTACGGGGAGCTGTTTTTT. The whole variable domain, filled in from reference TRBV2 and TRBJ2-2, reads EPEVTQTPSHQVTQMGQEVILRCVPISNHLYFYWYRQILGQKVEFLVSFYNNEISEKSEIFDDQFSVERPDGSNFTLKIRSTKLEDSAMYFCASRGWGDYGELFFGEGSRLTVL.

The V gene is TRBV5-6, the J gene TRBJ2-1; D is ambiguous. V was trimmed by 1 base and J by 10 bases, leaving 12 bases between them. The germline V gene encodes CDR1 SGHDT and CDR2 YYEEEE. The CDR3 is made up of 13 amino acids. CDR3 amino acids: CASSLPYTPEQFF. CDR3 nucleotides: TGTGCCAGCAGCTTGCCCTACACACCCGAGCAGTTCTTC.

CDR3 region: CSVEDRDSQEKLFF. CDR3 coding DNA: TGCAGCGTTGAGGACCGGGACTCCCAGGAAAAACTGTTTTTT. This rearrangement joins TRBV29-1 to TRBJ1-4; a possible D gene is TRBD1 (5 bases). Germline V CDR1 and CDR2: SQVTM, ANQGSEA. The CDR3 is 14 residues long. With 3 bases removed from V and 8 bases from J, the gap between germline ends came to 16 bases.

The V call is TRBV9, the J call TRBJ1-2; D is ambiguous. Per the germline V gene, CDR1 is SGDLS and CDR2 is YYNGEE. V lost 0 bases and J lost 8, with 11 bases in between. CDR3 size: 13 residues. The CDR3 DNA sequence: TGTGCCAGCAGCGTAGATGCGAGGCGGGGCTACACCTTC. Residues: CASSVDARRGYTF.

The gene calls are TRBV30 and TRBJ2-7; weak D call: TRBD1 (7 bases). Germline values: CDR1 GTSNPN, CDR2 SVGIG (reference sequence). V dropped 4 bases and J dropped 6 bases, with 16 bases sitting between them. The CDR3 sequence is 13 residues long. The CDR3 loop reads CAWNPNRGGEQYF. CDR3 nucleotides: TGTGCCTGGAACCCTAACAGGGGAGGCGAGCAGTACTTC.

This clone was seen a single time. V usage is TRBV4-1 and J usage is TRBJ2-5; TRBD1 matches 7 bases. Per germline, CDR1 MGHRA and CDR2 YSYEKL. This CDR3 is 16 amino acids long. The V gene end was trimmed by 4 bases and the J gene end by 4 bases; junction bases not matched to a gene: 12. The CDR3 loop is CASSPGDSSLGETQYF. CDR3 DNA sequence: TGCGCCAGCAGCCCCGGGGACAGCTCCCTGGGAGAGACCCAGTACTTC.

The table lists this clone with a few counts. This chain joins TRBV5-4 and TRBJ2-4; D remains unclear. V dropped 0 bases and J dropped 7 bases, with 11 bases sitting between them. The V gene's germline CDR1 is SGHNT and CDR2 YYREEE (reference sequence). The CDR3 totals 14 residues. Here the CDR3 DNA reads TGTGCCAGCAGCTTGGACAGTACGGGCAACATTCAGTACTTC. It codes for CASSLDSTGNIQYF. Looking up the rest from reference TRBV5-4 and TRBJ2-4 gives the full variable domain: ETGVTQSPTHLIKTRGQQVTLRCSSQSGHNTVSWYQQALGQGPQFIFQYYREEENGRGNFPPRFSGLQFPNYSSELNVNALELDDSALYLCASSLDSTGNIQYFGAGTRLSVL.

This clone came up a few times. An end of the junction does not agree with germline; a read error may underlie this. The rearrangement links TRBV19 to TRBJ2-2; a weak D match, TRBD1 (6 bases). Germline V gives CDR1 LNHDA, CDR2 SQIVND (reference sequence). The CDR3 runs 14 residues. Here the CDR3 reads CARPTGMNAGELFF. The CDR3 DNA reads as TGTGCCAGACCTACAGGGATGAACGCCGGGGAGCTGTTTTTT.

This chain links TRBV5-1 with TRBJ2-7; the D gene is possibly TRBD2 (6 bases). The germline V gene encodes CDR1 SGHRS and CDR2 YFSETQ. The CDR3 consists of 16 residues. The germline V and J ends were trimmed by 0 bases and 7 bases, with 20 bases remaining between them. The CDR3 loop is CASSLGSGARYGEQYF. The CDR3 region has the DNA TGCGCCAGCAGCTTGGGGTCGGGAGCGCGGTACGGAGAGCAGTACTTC.

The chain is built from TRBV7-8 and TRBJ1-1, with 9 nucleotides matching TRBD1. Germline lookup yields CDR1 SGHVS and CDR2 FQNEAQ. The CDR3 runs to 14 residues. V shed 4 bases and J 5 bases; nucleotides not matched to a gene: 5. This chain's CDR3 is CASSSWDRETEAFF. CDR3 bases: TGTGCCAGCAGCTCGTGGGACAGGGAGACTGAAGCTTTCTTT.

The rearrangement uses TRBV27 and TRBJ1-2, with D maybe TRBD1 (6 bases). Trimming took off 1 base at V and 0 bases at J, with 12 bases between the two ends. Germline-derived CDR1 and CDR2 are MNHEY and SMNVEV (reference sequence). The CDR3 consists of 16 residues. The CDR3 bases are TGTGCCAGCAGTTTATACAGGGCAGAGTCTAACTATGGCTACACCTTC. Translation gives CASSLYRAESNYGYTF.

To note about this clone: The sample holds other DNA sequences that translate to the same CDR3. The CDR3 DNA reads TGTGCCAGTAGCTCGGACAGTAGTCAGCCCCAGCATTTT. This sequence encodes CASSSDSSQPQHF. The J gene is TRBJ1-5, the V gene TRBV19, with a tentative D call TRBD1 (6 bases). Germline-derived CDR1 and CDR2 are LNHDA and SQIVND (reference sequence). This CDR3 contains 13 residues. V was clipped by 6 bases and J by 6 bases, with 12 bases between them.

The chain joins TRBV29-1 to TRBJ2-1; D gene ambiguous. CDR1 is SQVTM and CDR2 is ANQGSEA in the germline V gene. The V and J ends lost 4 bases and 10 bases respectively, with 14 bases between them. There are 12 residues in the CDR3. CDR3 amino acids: CSVVPGVIEQFF. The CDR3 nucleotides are TGCAGCGTTGTCCCGGGTGTAATAGAGCAGTTCTTC.